The entry that follows covers one TCR beta chain sequence. Germline loops: CDR1 SGHTS, CDR2 YDEGEE. This CDR3 is built from 18 residues. V trimming: 0 bases; J trimming: 0 bases; junction bases outside the gene matches: 8. The entry originates in a study of blood T cell repertoires in COVID-19. Study as a whole: There were acute and convalescent COVID-19 samples, and they came from the United States, Italy and Spain. PBMCs, B-cell-depleted T cells, or T cells were the source of the cDNA or gDNA that made up the material.

Original methodology: Researchers report that nucleated cell counts were estimated from reference gene primer amplification. Clones were read by immunoSEQ multiplex PCR, and TCRdb kept only the in-frame ones, dropping some. V and J calls and clone size are as listed in that table; D and trimming were resolved from the DNA. The repertoire consists of fewer than 250,000 clones, with around 79% occurring once and the leading ten covering roughly 12%. The chain has TRBV5-8 and TRBJ2-3, with TRBD2 matching 9 bases. This sequence was found in a woman aged 50 to 60 with acute or convalescent COVID-19. The material sequenced was peripheral blood. The CDR3 reads CASSLGALAGPSTDTQYF. CDR3 DNA: TGTGCCAGCAGCTTGGGCGCTCTAGCGGGGCCTAGCACAGATACGCAGTATTTT.